A single sample gave rise to the 12 T cell receptor beta chains below, sequenced in a study of blood T cell repertoires in COVID-19. The data were produced by immunoSEQ multiplex PCR, yet TCRdb's version contains in-frame clones alone and is incomplete. This table has roughly 73,000 clones, roughly 86% appearing once. Sequencing input: peripheral blood. These TCRs come from a man in his 70s with active COVID-19.

The V gene is TRBV19, the J gene TRBJ2-4; TRBD2 matches 8 bases. The germline V gene encodes CDR1 LNHDA and CDR2 SQIVND (reference sequence). This CDR3 has 20 amino acids. V lost 0 bases and J lost 0; bases outside the gene matches: 13. CDR3 loop: CASSIDGRVGGNLAKNIQYF. The CDR3 bases are TGTGCCAGTAGTATAGACGGGAGGGTTGGGGGGAACCTAGCCAAAAACATTCAGTACTTC.

The chain recombines TRBV7-2 with TRBJ2-5; TRBD2 is a possible D gene (5 bases). Per the germline V gene, CDR1 is SGHTA and CDR2 is FQGNSA. V gave up 1 base and J gave up 5 bases, with 11 bases separating them. The CDR3 is made up of 14 amino acids. Written as DNA, the CDR3 is TGTGCCAGCAGCTTAGTTTCCCGCGGGGAGACCCAGTACTTC. Translation gives CASSLVSRGETQYF.

This chain uses TRBV7-2 with TRBJ1-2; 8 nucleotides match TRBD1. The ends lost 0 bases at V and 7 bases at J; junction bases unmatched: 7. Germline V gives CDR1 SGHTA, CDR2 FQGNSA. This CDR3 has 15 amino acids. The DNA of the CDR3 is TGTGCCAGCAGCTTAGCCCCGACAGGGGTGGGTGGCTACACCTTC. This codes for CASSLAPTGVGGYTF.

The CDR3 coding sequence is TGTGCCAGCAGCAAGGACAGGGGTCAGCCCCAGCATTTT. Translation gives CASSKDRGQPQHF. The chain combines TRBV7-2 with TRBJ1-5, with 9 bases lining up with TRBD1. Germline V gene data show CDR1 as SGHTA and CDR2 as FQGNSA. There are 13 residues in the CDR3. The ends lost 5 bases at V and 6 bases at J; junction bases unmatched: 2.

The V and J genes are TRBV28 and TRBJ2-7; D might be TRBD2 (5 bases). This CDR3 has 13 residues. Germline V CDR1 and CDR2: MDHEN, SYDVKM. V was pared by 4 bases and J by 12 bases, with 19 bases between. The CDR3 DNA reads TGTGCCAGCAGTTCCCCCCCAAAACACGGGGTGTACTTC. This codes for CASSSPPKHGVYF.

This chain joins TRBV5-1 and TRBJ2-3; possibly TRBD2 for D (5 bases). The CDR3 sequence is 14 residues long. Germline values: CDR1 SGHRS, CDR2 YFSETQ. Trimming cost V 0 bases and J 4 bases, with 9 bases left between them. The CDR3 bases are TGCGCCAGCAGCTTGGGCGGGTGGGCAGATACGCAGTATTTT. Its translation is CASSLGGWADTQYF.

This clone was observed a handful of times. The CDR3 DNA reads as TGCGCCAGCAGCTTGAGGGACAGGGCCTACGAGCAGTACTTC. This gives the protein CASSLRDRAYEQYF. The chain couples TRBV5-1 to TRBJ2-7; 9 bases are shared with TRBD1. CDR1 and CDR2 (germline): SGHRS, YFSETQ. The CDR3 spans 14 residues. Trimming cost V 1 base and J 2 bases; bases outside gene matches: 1.

This clone was picked up one time. The same CDR3 can be traced to other DNA sequences in this sample. CDR3 in DNA: TGTGCCAGCAGCTTAGCGGGGCCCTCTGGGGCCAACGTCCTGACTTTC. Amino acid sequence: CASSLAGPSGANVLTF. The chain combines TRBV7-8 with TRBJ2-6, with D perhaps TRBD1 (5 bases). In germline, CDR1 is SGHVS, CDR2 FQNEAQ. V shed 0 bases and J shed 0 bases, with 6 bases lying between them. The CDR3 runs to 16 residues.

There are many counts of this clone. The sample has other DNA sequences that encode this CDR3 too. The chain links TRBV20-1 to TRBJ2-7; possibly TRBD2 for D (7 bases). The CDR3 totals 10 residues. The V gene's germline CDR1 is DFQATT and CDR2 SNEGSKA (reference sequence). V was clipped by 6 bases and J by 7 bases, with 10 bases between them. The CDR3 is CSAGGAEQYF. The CDR3 region has the DNA TGCAGTGCAGGGGGGGCAGAGCAGTACTTC.

The chain employs TRBV9 and TRBJ2-2, with a possible D match to TRBD1 (6 bases). V lost 4 bases and J lost 4, with 20 bases in between. The CDR3 runs 17 residues. Germline V CDR1 and CDR2: SGDLS, YYNGEE. This CDR3 is CASSPPRGPEGTGELFF. The DNA for the CDR3 is TGTGCCAGCAGCCCTCCCAGGGGCCCCGAGGGCACCGGGGAGCTGTTTTTT.

The chain recombines TRBV7-2 with TRBJ2-5, with 7 bases identical to TRBD1. Germline CDR1 reads SGHTA; CDR2 reads FQGNSA. Losses at the gene ends were 5 bases for V and 0 bases for J; bases not matched to a gene: 6. This CDR3 has 15 residues. The CDR3 protein is CASSPKTGNQETQYF. For the CDR3, the DNA is TGTGCCAGCAGCCCGAAGACAGGGAACCAAGAGACCCAGTACTTC. The complete variable domain, with remaining parts taken from reference TRBV7-2 and TRBJ2-5, reads GAGVSQSPSNKVTEKGKDVELRCDPISGHTALYWYRQSLGQGLEFLIYFQGNSAPDKSGLPSDRFSAERTGGSVSTLTIQRTQQEDSAVYLCASSPKTGNQETQYFGPGTRLLVL.

The chain combines TRBV9 with TRBJ2-7; D perhaps matches TRBD2 (5 bases). CDR3 length equals 14 residues. Germline V gene sequence: CDR1 SGDLS, CDR2 YYNGEE. Deletions cut 4 bases from V and 5 bases from J, with 16 bases between. DNA for the CDR3: TGTGCCAGCAGCCCGGACTCCCTGGTCCACGAGCAGTACTTC. This codes for CASSPDSLVHEQYF.